The next 26 T cell receptor beta chains were all read from a single sample in a study of PD-1 and CTLA-4 blockade in melanoma. Clones were sequenced by immunoSEQ multiplex PCR, and TCRdb holds only the in-frame ones, with some missing. The top ten hold around 8.5% of the sample, which has roughly 30,000 clones, 85% to 90% seen once. The sequenced sample was CD8+ T cells from peripheral blood, obtained before anti-PD-1 treatment. The receptor set was obtained from a human donor with melanoma.

The chain combines TRBV5-5 with TRBJ1-1; tentative D call: TRBD1 (5 bases). Trimming removed 4 bases from V and 1 base from J, with 14 bases in between. This CDR3 is built from 15 residues. Germline V gene sequence: CDR1 SGHKS, CDR2 YYEKEE (reference sequence). The CDR3 region is CASSLDGATNTEAFF. The CDR3 nucleotides are TGTGCCAGCAGCCTGGACGGGGCCACGAACACTGAAGCTTTCTTT.

This sequence joins TRBV24-1 and TRBJ2-3; 11 bases align to TRBD2. The germline V gene has CDR1 KGHDR and CDR2 SFDVKD. V lost 4 bases, J lost 4 bases, and 6 bases stayed unmatched. The CDR3 has 16 residues. The CDR3 reads CATSDPTSGNPDTQYF. The CDR3 DNA is TGTGCCACCAGTGACCCGACTAGCGGGAACCCAGATACGCAGTATTTT.

This sequence joins TRBV14 and TRBJ1-1; unclear D gene. CDR3 length: 14 amino acids. V was shortened by 2 bases and J by 4 bases, with 11 bases between the two germline ends. Germline V gene sequence: CDR1 SGHDN, CDR2 FVKESK. CDR3 amino acids: CASSQRSLATEAFF. CDR3 bases: TGTGCCAGCAGCCAACGATCTCTGGCCACTGAAGCTTTCTTT.

The gene calls are TRBV2 and TRBJ1-2; tentative D call: TRBD1 (5 bases). The CDR3 is 15 residues long. CDR1 and CDR2 from the germline V gene are SNHLY and FYNNEI. Deletions cut 3 bases from V and 6 bases from J, with 17 bases between. As DNA, the CDR3 is TGTGCCAGCAGTGATCACCCCTCGGAGGGGCATGGCTACACCTTC. Its translation is CASSDHPSEGHGYTF.

J is TRBJ2-5 and V is TRBV7-9; possible D gene TRBD2, 6 bases. V gave up 1 base and J gave up 4 bases, with 13 bases separating them. Germline V gives CDR1 SEHNR, CDR2 FQNEAQ (reference sequence). This CDR3 region has 15 residues. The CDR3 region has the DNA TGTGCCAGCAGCTTAGGTTTAACTAGCCGAGAGACCCAGTACTTC. Translation gives CASSLGLTSRETQYF.

The CDR3 nucleotides are TGTGCCAGCAGTTTAGCGCTTGGGGCCCCGCATTTCTTT. This encodes CASSLALGAPHFF. V gene TRBV12-3 or TRBV12-4 combines with J gene TRBJ1-1; a weak D match, TRBD1 (5 bases). Trimming pared 0 bases from V and 13 bases from J, leaving 15 bases between. The CDR3 has 13 residues.

The chain links TRBV30 to TRBJ1-1, with TRBD1 matching over 8 bases. J lost 3 bases, V lost 1 base, and 1 base had no gene match. The CDR3 length is 13 residues. Germline-derived CDR1 and CDR2 are GTSNPN and SVGIG (reference sequence). CDR3 sequence reads: CAWSADRDTEAFF. CDR3 nucleotides: TGTGCCTGGAGTGCGGACAGGGACACTGAAGCTTTCTTT.

The rearrangement joins TRBV6-2 or TRBV6-3 to TRBJ2-3, with a possible D match to TRBD2 (5 bases). V dropped 2 bases and J dropped 2 bases, with 11 bases sitting between them. Germline V gene data show CDR1 as MNHEY and CDR2 as SVGEGT. The CDR3 extends over 15 amino acids. The chain's CDR3 is CASSYSLASTDTQYF. The CDR3 coding sequence is TGTGCCAGCAGTTACAGCCTAGCATCCACAGATACGCAGTATTTT.

On this clone: Other DNA variants within this sample encode the same CDR3. The chain joins TRBV6-5 to TRBJ2-1, with 15 nucleotides matching TRBD2. The CDR3 runs to 16 residues. The V segment lost 2 bases and the J segment 6 bases; nucleotides outside the gene matches: 2. Germline assignment: CDR1 MNHEY and CDR2 SVGAGI. CDR3 residues: CASSYTGLAGGNEQFF. The CDR3 nucleotides read TGTGCCAGCAGTTACACGGGACTAGCGGGGGGCAATGAGCAGTTCTTC.

The chain has TRBV15 and TRBJ1-6, with a possible D match to TRBD1 (6 bases). With 3 bases removed from V and 5 bases from J, the gap between germline ends came to 11 bases. The germline CDR1 and CDR2 sequences are LNHNV and YYDKDF (reference sequence). The CDR3 length is 15 residues. CDR3 region: CATSSSTGHNSPLHF. In nucleotides, the CDR3 is TGTGCCACCAGCAGTTCGACAGGTCATAATTCACCCCTCCACTTT.

Concerning this clone itself: Sequence at one end of the junction differs from germline and may be a read error. This chain joins TRBV19 and TRBJ1-5; 10 bases are shared with TRBD1. Germline CDR1 LNHDA, CDR2 SQIVND (reference sequence). CDR3 size: 15 residues. CDR3 DNA: TGTGCCAGTAGTGTAGACAGGGGGCGAGTTCAGCCCCAGCATTTT. The encoded protein is CASSVDRGRVQPQHF.

The chain is built from TRBV7-9 and TRBJ1-1; 8 nucleotides align to TRBD1. The germline CDR1 and CDR2 sequences are SEHNR and FQNEAQ (reference sequence). Trimming at V came to 5 bases and at J to 0 bases, leaving 5 bases not matched to a gene. The CDR3 spans 15 residues. The CDR3 here is CASSPAGGLNTEAFF. The CDR3 nucleotides read TGTGCCAGCAGCCCAGCAGGGGGCCTGAACACTGAAGCTTTCTTT.

The chain recombines TRBV7-8 with TRBJ1-2; 7 bases line up with TRBD1. The CDR3 has 14 residues. Germline lookup yields CDR1 SGHVS and CDR2 FQNEAQ. With 4 bases clipped from V and 3 bases from J, the junction kept 5 bases outside the gene matches. The CDR3 region is CASSSGTEDYGYTF. The CDR3 bases are TGTGCCAGCAGCTCCGGGACAGAGGACTATGGCTACACCTTC.

This sequence joins TRBV7-9 and TRBJ2-7; D is perhaps TRBD2 (6 bases). This CDR3 is built from 16 residues. The germline V gene encodes CDR1 SEHNR and CDR2 FQNEAQ (reference sequence). Trimming removed 1 base from V and 0 bases from J, with 13 bases in between. In DNA form, the CDR3 reads TGTGCCAGCAGCTTAGGTTTAGGAGGGAGCTCCTACGAGCAGTACTTC. It is translated as CASSLGLGGSSYEQYF.

The chain has TRBV5-1 and TRBJ1-5, with a weak D call TRBD1 (5 bases). V was trimmed by 2 bases and J by 6 bases, leaving 27 bases between them. Germline CDR1 SGHRS, CDR2 YFSETQ. CDR3 size: 19 residues. The CDR3 DNA is TGCGCCAGCAGCTTACCCGTCCTGGGTGCAGGGTTGGGTGGTCAGCCCCAGCATTTT. It encodes CASSLPVLGAGLGGQPQHF.

The chain has TRBV6-5 and TRBJ2-7; maybe TRBD1 (5 bases). Trimming removed 6 bases at V and 4 bases at J, with 10 bases between. The germline gives CDR1 MNHEY, CDR2 SVGAGI. The CDR3 has 12 residues. CDR3 in amino acids: CASSPQGYEQYF. CDR3 nucleotide sequence: TGTGCCAGCAGCCCCCAGGGTTACGAGCAGTACTTC.

This clone has a handful of counts. The CDR3 loop reads CASSLGGGAYNEQFF. DNA for the CDR3: TGTGCCAGCAGCTTAGGGGGCGGAGCCTACAATGAGCAGTTCTTC. The rearrangement uses TRBV7-9 and TRBJ2-1, with a weak D call TRBD1 (5 bases). Germline V gene sequence: CDR1 SEHNR, CDR2 FQNEAQ (reference sequence). The CDR3 is 15 amino acids. Trimming stripped 1 base from V and 2 bases from J, with 9 bases between.

The sample holds one count of this clone. The chain is built from TRBV30 and TRBJ2-7; D ambiguous. Germline assignment: CDR1 GTSNPN and CDR2 SVGIG (reference sequence). The germline V and J ends were trimmed by 1 base and 3 bases, with 4 bases remaining between them. The length of the CDR3 is 11 residues. CDR3 protein: CAWSEVYEQYF. The CDR3 region has the DNA TGTGCCTGGAGTGAAGTCTACGAGCAGTACTTC.

This chain connects TRBV7-3 to TRBJ2-1, with D unclear. Trimming removed 0 bases from V and 0 bases from J, with 6 bases in between. This CDR3 comprises 15 residues. Germline CDR1 SGHTA, CDR2 FQGTGA. CDR3: CASSLTESSYNEQFF. Written as DNA, the CDR3 is TGTGCCAGCAGCTTAACCGAGAGCTCCTACAATGAGCAGTTCTTC.

The chain recombines TRBV5-1 with TRBJ1-1; no reliable D call. With 4 bases removed from V and 7 bases from J, the gap between germline ends came to 8 bases. Germline loops: CDR1 SGHRS, CDR2 YFSETQ. This CDR3 has 11 residues. The CDR3 loop is CASSLGVEAFF. Written as DNA, the CDR3 is TGCGCCAGCAGCCTGGGCGTTGAAGCTTTCTTT. The variable domain in full, with the rest retrieved from reference TRBV5-1 and TRBJ1-1, is KAGVTQTPRYLIKTRGQQVTLSCSPISGHRSVSWYQQTPGQGLQFLFEYFSETQRNKGNFPGRFSGRQFSNSRSEMNVSTLELGDSALYLCASSLGVEAFFGQGTRLTVV.

The J gene is TRBJ1-2, the V gene TRBV3-1 (or the pseudogene TRBV3-2), with 7 bases identical to TRBD1. The CDR3 spans 16 residues. V shed 1 base and J 4 bases; nucleotides not matched to a gene: 9. CDR1 and CDR2 from the germline V gene are LGHDT and YNNKEL (reference sequence). CDR3 sequence (DNA): TGTGCCAGCAGCCAAGTTCTCCGGGACAGAGTCTATGGCTACACCTTC. Its translation is CASSQVLRDRVYGYTF.

The V call is TRBV4-1, the J call TRBJ2-3; 8 positions agree with TRBD2. V lost 0 bases to trimming and J lost 6 bases; unmatched junction nucleotides: 5. Germline loops: CDR1 MGHRA, CDR2 YSYEKL. CDR3 length: 15 amino acids. Here the CDR3 reads CASSQDGGALDTQYF. The DNA for the CDR3 is TGCGCCAGCAGCCAAGACGGGGGGGCTTTGGATACGCAGTATTTT.

V gene TRBV28 combines with J gene TRBJ2-7, with 9 bases fitting TRBD1. V was clipped by 6 bases and J by 3 bases; unmatched bases: 6. From germline, CDR1 is MDHEN and CDR2 SYDVKM. The CDR3 contains 14 residues. The CDR3 region has the DNA TGTGCCAGCAGCCTGGACAGGGGCGACTACGAGCAGTACTTC. This encodes CASSLDRGDYEQYF.

The chain carries TRBV29-1 and TRBJ2-4; TRBD1 matches at 11 bases. This CDR3 comprises 15 residues. The germline gives CDR1 SQVTM, CDR2 ANQGSEA. Trimming at V came to 7 bases and at J to 5 bases, leaving 10 bases not matched to a gene. In nucleotides, the CDR3 is TGCAGCGCTCGGACAGGGGGCCGAGGGGAAAACATTCAGTACTTC. Its translation is CSARTGGRGENIQYF.

V and J are TRBV9 and TRBJ2-4; weak D call: TRBD2 (5 bases). CDR3 length: 14 amino acids. V was shortened by 1 base and J by 7 bases, with 12 bases between the two germline ends. CDR1 is SGDLS and CDR2 is YYNGEE in the germline V gene. The CDR3 reads CASSVWEQGNIQYF. CDR3 in DNA: TGTGCCAGCAGCGTATGGGAGCAAGGTAACATTCAGTACTTC.

The rearrangement joins TRBV7-8 to TRBJ2-5; 8 bases agree with TRBD1. Germline CDR1 is SGHVS and CDR2 is FQNEAQ. V shed 5 bases and J 1 base; nucleotides not matched to a gene: 3. The CDR3 runs to 14 residues. CDR3 sequence reads: CASSPDRAQETQYF. CDR3 in DNA: TGTGCCAGCAGCCCGGACAGGGCCCAAGAGACCCAGTACTTC.